Listed here are 10 T cell receptor beta chains from one sample, sequenced in a study of regulatory T cells in long-lasting Graves disease. The TCR beta library used iRepertoire HTBI primers with Arm-PCR amplification of CDR3. TCRdb re-called the multiplex PCR reads through MiXCR, storing one row per CDR3 protein. Here the sample spans about 340,000 distinct CDR3 sequences, about 19% being singletons. Time point meaning: persistent/refractory GD, antithyroid drugs over 5 years with positive TRAb. From PBMCs, RNA was extracted and then used to make the TCR library. Sequencing was performed on peripheral blood mononuclear cells (PBMCs), taken when the disease was refractory, from a patient treated with antithyroid drugs. These receptors all come from a female donor with Graves disease.

The chain joins TRBV27 to TRBJ1-6; 7 positions match TRBD1. Germline lookup yields CDR1 MNHEY and CDR2 SMNVEV (reference sequence). V dropped 1 base and J dropped 9; count of bases not matched to a gene: 3. The CDR3 runs 14 residues. The CDR3 region is CASSLWDRLSPLHF. The CDR3 DNA reads as TGTGCCAGCAGTTTATGGGACAGACTTTCACCCCTCCACTTT.

The rearrangement uses TRBV7-3 and TRBJ2-2; 9 bases line up with TRBD1. Unmatched junction bases numbered 9, after V lost 5 bases and J lost 5 bases. The germline V gene encodes CDR1 SGHTA and CDR2 FQGTGA. This CDR3 spans 16 amino acids. In DNA form, the CDR3 reads TGTGCCAGCAGCCCAACAGGGGGCGTACGGACCGGGGAGCTGTTTTTT. This encodes CASSPTGGVRTGELFF.

The V and J genes are TRBV20-1 and TRBJ1-4; no reliable D call. This CDR3 comprises 14 residues. V lost 1 base to trimming and J lost 7 bases, with 13 bases between them. Germline assignment: CDR1 DFQATT and CDR2 SNEGSKA (reference sequence). The CDR3 DNA reads as TGCAGTGCTAGAGTCGTGAAGGCGGTTGAAAAACTGTTTTTT. Translated: CSARVVKAVEKLFF.

This chain links TRBV5-1 with TRBJ2-5; a weak D match, TRBD1 (6 bases). Germline V lookup: CDR1 SGHRS, CDR2 YFSETQ. The CDR3 is 15 amino acids. The V and J ends lost 1 base and 3 bases respectively, with 13 bases between them. The CDR3 bases are TGCGCCAGCAGCTTGTGGTGGGGGCGTGAAGAGACCCAGTACTTC. This gives the protein CASSLWWGREETQYF.

Note on this clonotype: A far bigger clonotype differs at one base, so this is likely a read error. The chain couples TRBV6-5 to TRBJ2-1, with TRBD2 matching 8 bases. Germline V gene lookup returns CDR1 MNHEY and CDR2 SVGAGI. The CDR3 has 15 residues. CDR3 DNA sequence: TGTGCCGGCAGCTTTGGCGGGGGGCCGTACAATGAGCAGTTCTTC. Translated, it gives CAGSFGGGPYNEQFF.

Concerning this clonotype itself: A clone one base away is much larger, so this may be a read error. This chain connects TRBV6-6 to TRBJ1-4; no clear D gene. Germline-derived CDR1 and CDR2 are MNHNY and SVGAGI (reference sequence). The CDR3 is 16 residues long. The CDR3, as DNA: TGTGCCAGCAGTCACTCGATCGAGGGAATCGGTGAGAAACTGTTTTTT. This gives the protein CASSHSIEGIGEKLFF.

This clonotype has at least ten counts. The chain combines TRBV28 with TRBJ1-6; 7 nucleotides line up with TRBD1. Germline-derived CDR1 and CDR2 are MDHEN and SYDVKM. The CDR3 extends over 13 amino acids. Trimming removed 7 bases from V and 7 bases from J; junction bases left unmatched: 4. The CDR3 spells CASTGQINSPLHF. The CDR3 region has the DNA TGTGCCAGCACGGGACAGATAAATTCACCCCTCCACTTT.

In this sample, this clonotype turned up many times. CDR3 residues: CASNSQRGAYEQYF. CDR3 DNA: TGTGCCAGCAACTCTCAAAGGGGGGCCTACGAGCAGTACTTC. This chain joins TRBV11-2 and TRBJ2-7; D is possibly TRBD1 or TRBD2 (6 bases each). This CDR3 is 14 amino acids long. From germline, CDR1 is SGHAT and CDR2 FQNNGV. V was cut by 7 bases and J by 2 bases, with 15 bases left in between.

This clonotype was counted a few times. The chain has TRBV10-3 and TRBJ2-7; D is unresolved. Germline V CDR1 and CDR2: ENHRY, SYGVKD. V gave up 5 bases and J gave up 12 bases, with 17 bases separating them. CDR3 length: 12 amino acids. CDR3 DNA: TGTGCCATCAGTAAGCTTGGACGTCCGTCGTACTTC. This gives the protein CAISKLGRPSYF.

This clonotype was observed many times. The chain is built from TRBV28 and TRBJ1-1, with 10 bases fitting TRBD1. The CDR3 loop spans 14 amino acids. V shed 7 bases and J 4 bases; nucleotides not matched to a gene: 6. The V gene's germline CDR1 is MDHEN and CDR2 SYDVKM. CDR3 nucleotides: TGTGCCAGCATCCCTTGGACAGGGGGCACTGAAGCTTTCTTT. Amino acid sequence: CASIPWTGGTEAFF.